The following is a T cell receptor beta chain sequence with its context. Antigen: not known. Germline V gene lookup returns CDR1 SGHRS and CDR2 YFSETQ. CDR3 size: 16 residues. These data are taken from a study of monozygotic twins with inflammatory bowel disease. Eight cDNA synthesis reactions were run for every sample. Researchers used template switching to add UMIs featuring a 6-nucleotide sample barcode. TCRdb processed the 5' RACE reads again and assigns one entry to each CDR3 protein, with no DNA. This sample lists 80,000 or so distinct CDR3 sequences; its ten largest clones have less than 7.5%. Broader study findings: Twins with IBD had fewer clonotypes in common with others than healthy twins, particularly during disease activity.

The rearrangement joins TRBV5-1 to TRBJ2-4; TCRdb gives TRBD2 as the D gene, but with no DNA this cannot be confirmed. Sequenced input: blood. The TCR comes from a human donor with ulcerative colitis or Crohn's disease, or a healthy co-twin of an affected twin (not recorded which). The CDR3 is CASSPQPRTEGNIQYF.